This T cell receptor (beta chain) was retrieved from a study of blood T cells in healthy people across ages. Study-wide results and limits: Investigators viewed diversity estimates from one million T cells as underestimates, the study reported. The CMV status of each donor remained undetermined, and this could have confounded shifts in expanded clonotypes.

Total RNA extraction produced at least 5 micrograms (per sample) for the study. The trim removed 4 bases at V and 1 base at J, leaving 3 bases unmatched. This CDR3 comprises 14 residues. Per germline, CDR1 SGHKS and CDR2 YYEKEE (reference sequence). With respect to this clonotype: Its antigen remains unidentified.

A J-beta primer mix and a sample-barcoded 5' primer were used in a second PCR of about 7 to 12 cycles. MiXCR, applied by TCRdb to the 5' RACE reads, yields one record per CDR3 protein. Of approximately 850,000 distinct CDR3 sequences listed, 58% were seen once; the top ten hold approximately 23%. This rearrangement joins TRBV5-5 to TRBJ1-1; TRBD1 aligns across 8 bases. Sequenced sample: blood. The clonotype was recovered from a man aged 25 to 40 in good health. The CDR3 region has the DNA TGTGCCAGCAGCGCGGGACAGGCGAACACTGAAGCTTTCTTT. Encoded protein: CASSAGQANTEAFF. The entire variable domain, with the rest obtained from reference TRBV5-5 and TRBJ1-1, is as follows: DAGVTQSPTHLIKTRGQQVTLRCSPISGHKSVSWYQQVLGQGPQFIFQYYEKEERGRGNFPDRFSARQFPNYSSELNVNALLLGDSALYLCASSAGQANTEAFFGQGTRLTVV.